This is a list of T cell receptor beta chains from one sample in a study of cytomegalovirus exposure and HLA in healthy donors. Profiled with immunoSEQ multiplex PCR; TCRdb holds only in-frame clones, not every one. The sample contains 150,000 to 200,000 clones, roughly 80% of which appear only once. Sample: PBMCs. These receptors all come from a woman between 40 and 50 years old in good health and CMV-seropositive. CDR3s include the opening cysteine and the closing phenylalanine or tryptophan. D genes are given only for firm matches. Some rows mark clone size as missing; the rest say once, few, many or name a class of expanded clone.

CDR3 DNA: TGTGCCACCAGCGCGGGAGGCGATTACAATGAGCAGTTCTTC
CDR3 protein: CATSAGGDYNEQFF
D gene: TRBD2
V gene: TRBV15
clone size: NA
J gene: TRBJ2-1

CDR3 DNA: TGTGCCAGCAGCTTAGTTGGCGGAAGCTCCTACGAGCAGTACTTC
CDR3 protein: CASSLVGGSSYEQYF
D gene: NA
V gene: TRBV7-2
clone size: few
J gene: TRBJ2-7

CDR3 DNA: TGCGCCAGCAGCCAAGATTTGAGACTAGCCCACTACGAGCAGTACTTC
CDR3 protein: CASSQDLRLAHYEQYF
D gene: TRBD2
V gene: TRBV4-1
clone size: NA
J gene: TRBJ2-7

CDR3 DNA: TGTGCCTGGAGTGGCTTTGAGGAGACCCAGTACTTC
CDR3 protein: CAWSGFEETQYF
D gene: NA
V gene: TRBV30
clone size: NA
J gene: TRBJ2-5

CDR3 DNA: TGCGCCAGCAGCCCCCGACAGGGTTCAGATACGCAGTATTTT
CDR3 protein: CASSPRQGSDTQYF
D gene: TRBD1
V gene: TRBV5-1
clone size: few
J gene: TRBJ2-3

CDR3 DNA: TGTGCCAGCAGTTTCGGCAGGGCTGGCAATCAGCCCCAGCATTTT
CDR3 protein: CASSFGRAGNQPQHF
D gene: NA
V gene: TRBV28
clone size: few
J gene: TRBJ1-5

CDR3 DNA: TGTGCCAGCAGCGTACTAGCGGGAGGGGGTGAGCAGTTCTTC
CDR3 protein: CASSVLAGGGEQFF
D gene: TRBD2
V gene: TRBV9
clone size: few
J gene: TRBJ2-1

CDR3 DNA: TGTGCCAGCAGAACAAGACAGGGCCTGGGAGAAAAACTGTTTTTT
CDR3 protein: CASRTRQGLGEKLFF
D gene: TRBD1
V gene: TRBV28
clone size: NA
J gene: TRBJ1-4

CDR3 DNA: TGTGCCAGCAGCGTGGGGACTCCCGAAGATACGCAGTATTTT
CDR3 protein: CASSVGTPEDTQYF
D gene: NA
V gene: TRBV7-3
clone size: NA
J gene: TRBJ2-3

CDR3 DNA: TGCGCCAGCAGCACGACTAGCAGTGCAGATACGCAGTATTTT
CDR3 protein: CASSTTSSADTQYF
D gene: TRBD2
V gene: TRBV5-1
clone size: NA
J gene: TRBJ2-3

CDR3 DNA: TGTGCCAGCAGCTACGGGGGGGGCAATGAGCAGTTCTTC
CDR3 protein: CASSYGGGNEQFF
D gene: TRBD2
V gene: TRBV7-9
clone size: NA
J gene: TRBJ2-1

CDR3 DNA: TGTGCCAGCAGCGTAGGAGGCGGGAGAGAGACCCAGTACTTC
CDR3 protein: CASSVGGGRETQYF
D gene: TRBD2
V gene: TRBV9
clone size: NA
J gene: TRBJ2-5

CDR3 DNA: TGTGCCTGTAGCGGGACACCTATCACCGGGGAGCTGTTTTTT
CDR3 protein: CACSGTPITGELFF
D gene: TRBD2
V gene: TRBV27
clone size: NA
J gene: TRBJ2-2

CDR3 DNA: TGTGCCAGCAGCTTGGCCCTACGCGGCTACACCTTC
CDR3 protein: CASSLALRGYTF
D gene: NA
V gene: TRBV5-6
clone size: NA
J gene: TRBJ1-2

CDR3 DNA: TGCAGTGCTCCAGGAGGTGGCTACACCTTC
CDR3 protein: CSAPGGGYTF
D gene: NA
V gene: TRBV20-1
clone size: NA
J gene: TRBJ1-2

CDR3 DNA: TGTGCCTGGAATAGAATTAGCAATCAGCCCCAGCATTTT
CDR3 protein: CAWNRISNQPQHF
D gene: NA
V gene: TRBV30
clone size: NA
J gene: TRBJ1-5

CDR3 DNA: TGTGCCAGCAGTTTATCCGGGACAGGGAGATTCTACGAGCAGTACTTC
CDR3 protein: CASSLSGTGRFYEQYF
D gene: TRBD1
V gene: TRBV27
clone size: NA
J gene: TRBJ2-7

CDR3 DNA: TGTGCCAGCAGTGAAGTAGCGGGGGAGACCTACGAGCAGTACTTC
CDR3 protein: CASSEVAGETYEQYF
D gene: TRBD2
V gene: TRBV28
clone size: NA
J gene: TRBJ2-7

CDR3 DNA: TGTGCCAGCAGCGGGACAGGCGCTGGCGAGCAGTACTTC
CDR3 protein: CASSGTGAGEQYF
D gene: TRBD1
V gene: TRBV9
clone size: NA
J gene: TRBJ2-7

CDR3 DNA: TGTGCCTGGACGAGGTTCTATAATTCACCCCTCCACTTT
CDR3 protein: CAWTRFYNSPLHF
D gene: NA
V gene: TRBV30
clone size: NA
J gene: TRBJ1-6

CDR3 DNA: TGTGCCAGCAGGGAAGCGGGAGGGAGCACAGATACGCAGTATTTT
CDR3 protein: CASREAGGSTDTQYF
D gene: TRBD2
V gene: TRBV2
clone size: NA
J gene: TRBJ2-3

CDR3 DNA: TGTGCCAGCAGCTTGATACAGGGCCCCGGGGAGCTGTTTTTT
CDR3 protein: CASSLIQGPGELFF
D gene: NA
V gene: TRBV7-2
clone size: NA
J gene: TRBJ2-2

CDR3 DNA: TGCGCCAGCAGCCAAGATCGGGGGGCTGGGGCCAACGTCCTGACTTTC
CDR3 protein: CASSQDRGAGANVLTF
D gene: TRBD2
V gene: TRBV4-3
clone size: NA
J gene: TRBJ2-6

CDR3 DNA: TGTGCCAGCAGCGGAGGGACCGCGAACTCCTACGAGCAGTACTTC
CDR3 protein: CASSGGTANSYEQYF
D gene: NA
V gene: TRBV28
clone size: NA
J gene: TRBJ2-7

CDR3 DNA: TGCGCCAGCAGCAGAAGAGCCGGGACAGGGGACGAGACCCAGTACTTC
CDR3 protein: CASSRRAGTGDETQYF
D gene: TRBD1
V gene: TRBV5-1
clone size: once
J gene: TRBJ2-5

CDR3 DNA: TGTGCCAGCAGTGAAATGGTAGGCCAGCGGGATACGCAGTATTTT
CDR3 protein: CASSEMVGQRDTQYF
D gene: NA
V gene: TRBV6-1
clone size: NA
J gene: TRBJ2-3

CDR3 DNA: TGTGCCAGCAGCGCCCGGGGGGTAGCGGGAGGCATGAATACGCAGTATTTT
CDR3 protein: CASSARGVAGGMNTQYF
D gene: TRBD2
V gene: TRBV7-9
clone size: NA
J gene: TRBJ2-3